Below, one TCR beta chain is given with its context. This clone was recorded once. This receptor's antigen is unknown. Base qualities are missing; no much larger clone stands one base away. The data derive from a study of shared clonotypes between healthy human individuals (TCRdb year 2020). Turning to the overall study: The cohort comprised two women and a few men aged 18 to 49 years. To increase sequencing depth and limit assay-specific biases, different laboratories used diverse techniques to prepare libraries and sequence TCR repertoires. To estimate repertoire size and how much clonotype sharing occurs between individuals, the study deeply sequenced the blood TCR repertoires of five healthy adults. Leukapheresis yielded between about 0.85 and 10 billion PBMCs per donor. For each donor, CD4 naive and CD4 memory were each given three plates, CD8 naive was given two plates, and CD8 memory was given one plate.

The donors were healthy, HIV-negative adults who had no recently reported acute infections or vaccinations. All donors were Caucasian adults living in Nashville, Tennessee, USA. CD4+ T cells were enriched through magnetic negative selection, after which naive cells were positively selected on CD45RA and the remaining negative fraction served as the memory subset. Blood was collected by leukapheresis, and PBMCs were isolated by Ficoll-Histopaque density gradient centrifugation and then cryopreserved in liquid nitrogen vapor phase. Analytical flow cytometry was used to check the purity and quantity of every magnetically sorted T cell population. From each sorted fraction, genomic DNA was isolated and quantified by UV absorbance on a Nanodrop 2000c. Here is what the overall study found, with its caveats: Pairwise subsampling led to the expectation that sequencing depth would affect the degree of clonotype sharing among donors. Even with the large sequencing depth, rarefaction of the sorted-subset datasets indicated that sequencing was incomplete. Only blood was sampled, and tissue TCR repertoires likely differ from those in blood. Larger estimated clonotype richness was generally found for naive subsets than for memory subsets. About 5% of naive CD4, 3% to 4% of naive CD8, approximately 2% of memory CD4, and 0.35% to 0.4% of memory CD8 clonotypes were shared across several donors. The small number of donors limited the genetic and exposure-history diversity represented. Clonotypes shared by all four sorted-subset donors showed higher generation probabilities than non-shared clonotypes.

TCR CDR3 regions were amplified from genomic DNA by multiplex PCR using the deep immunoSEQ assay. Extracted genomic DNA from each cell subset was spread evenly across all wells of several immunoSEQ 96-well plates, with each plate serving as a replicate. Each replicate PCR for sorted subsets received about 220 ng genomic DNA, equal to roughly 33,000 T cell genomes. Purified libraries were measured with a Qubit 3.0 fluorometer, size-checked on a Bioanalyzer 2100, and measured again with the KAPA Library Quantification kit. Each immunoSEQ 96-well plate was sequenced on its own single-read 150-cycle Illumina NextSeq 550 flow cell. Per the authors' processing: Because the immunoSEQ output held only junctional sequences and lacked quality scores, the filtering could not match the filtering applied to full-length reads. To assign V/J genes and CDR3, sequences were annotated using PyIR, a Python wrapper for IgBLAST v1.9, with IMGT germline references. Any read was removed if the V/J assignment was weak (E-value above 1e-6), the CDR3 was missing, or the read contained stop codons, out-of-frame junctions, or ambiguous translated residues. V3J clonotypes were defined by identical inferred V gene, J gene, and CDR3 amino acid sequence. Percentage overlap between repertoires was computed as shared unique clonotypes divided by the size of the smaller repertoire. Three approaches were used to assess repertoire richness: RTK rarefaction, the Chao1 estimator, and Recon v2.1 estimates of unobserved clonotypes. Generation probabilities for all TCRbeta clonotypes obtained by the gDNA method from a few donors were computed using OLGA. In its TCRdb copy, this immuneACCESS table keeps in-frame sequences only and misses some clones. Where compared with another copy, unresolved V genes explain less than half of these, and the others have no known cause. V, J and clone size were drawn from that table, and D and trimming were deduced from the DNA. Across this sample there are fewer than 1.6 million clones, with 97% to 99% seen only once. The biggest ten clones account for under 0.45% of the sample.

Specimen: naive CD4+ T cells sorted from blood. The label giving this sample's cell subset or site can be read as: CD45RA+ positively selected. This receptor was identified in a man younger than 45 in good health.

The sequenced DNA is TGTGCCTTTACCCAGGGTTCCTACGAGCAGTACTTC. It translates as CAFTQGSYEQYF. Recombination linked TRBV30 to TRBJ2-7; possibly the D gene is TRBD1, per 5 matching bases. The CDR3, from cysteine to phenylalanine, totals 12 residues. The only DNA kept is the CDR3, 36 bases in frame from the first base. Between the V and J ends, shortened by 7 bases and 1 base respectively, the junction contains 11 bases. The germline V gene encodes CDR1 GTSNPN and CDR2 SVGIG (reference sequence).